These 24 T cell receptor beta chains originate from one sample sequenced in a study of tumor and adjacent non-tumor tissue in lung cancer. Three rounds of nested PCR, following a modified ARM-PCR protocol, produced the TCRbeta library. TCRdb re-derived calls from the multiplex PCR reads in MiXCR, one entry per CDR3 protein. The sample includes over 100,000 distinct CDR3 sequences, 75% of them seen just once. This sample's RNA came from whole unsorted tissue. Sequencing used lung tumor tissue. Every receptor here comes from a woman aged 55-69 years with non-small cell lung cancer.

The chain couples TRBV4-2 to TRBJ2-7, with D tentatively TRBD1 (5 bases). This CDR3 region has 14 residues. The V gene lost 11 bases and the J gene lost 3 bases, with 20 bases spanning the gap. Germline assignment: CDR1 LGHNA and CDR2 YNFKEQ. The CDR3 DNA follows: TGTGCCGACAGCCAAACAACAGGAATCTACGAGCAGTACTTC. Translated: CADSQTTGIYEQYF.

The chain recombines TRBV6-1 with TRBJ2-6; maybe TRBD2 (5 bases). The CDR3 covers 19 residues. Trimming removed 10 bases from V and 0 bases from J, with 25 bases in between. Per the germline V gene, CDR1 is MNHNS and CDR2 is SASEGT. As DNA, the CDR3 is TGTGCCACCTCGACTTTCGGACGAGGGATAAACTCTGGGGCCAACGTCCTGACTTTC. It yields the protein CATSTFGRGINSGANVLTF.

Comments on this clonotype: Here the CDR3 omits its conserved ending phenylalanine or tryptophan, so a read error is the likely source. This chain uses TRBV12-3 or TRBV12-4 with TRBJ1-1; no clear D. This CDR3 is built from 14 residues. CDR3: CARSLGRLNTEAFI. CDR3 nucleotide sequence: TGTGCCAGGAGTTTAGGGCGGCTGAACACTGAAGCTTTCATT.

In regard to this clonotype: A read error may explain this, as a much larger clone is one base away. The gene calls are TRBV6-2 or TRBV6-3 and TRBJ2-5, with TRBD1 matching 8 bases. CDR1 is MNHEY and CDR2 is SVGEGT in the germline V gene. The CDR3 is 15 residues long. Trimming cost V 0 bases and J 7 bases; bases outside gene matches: 7. The CDR3 is CASSYSGQDLATQYF. The CDR3 DNA reads as TGTGCCAGCAGTTACTCGGGACAGGACTTAGCGACCCAGTACTTC.

This clonotype has a single count. This could be a read error, since a much larger clone is one nucleotide away. CDR3 in DNA: TGTGCCAGCAGTCCCCTGACAGACTACTCCTACGAGCAGTACTTC. Protein sequence: CASSPLTDYSYEQYF. J is TRBJ2-7 and V is TRBV28; D is possibly TRBD1 or TRBD2 (5 bases each). Trimming took 5 bases from V and 0 from J, leaving 14 bases between them. Germline V lookup: CDR1 MDHEN, CDR2 SYDVKM. The CDR3 loop spans 15 amino acids.

Of note for this clonotype: At one boundary the junction diverges from the germline segment, which might be a read error. The chain uses TRBV11-2 and TRBJ1-6; D is undetermined. Germline CDR1 and CDR2: SGHAT and FQNNGV. There are 14 residues in the CDR3. The CDR3 loop is CASILVASNSSLHF. CDR3 bases: TGTGCCAGCATCTTAGTAGCAAGTAATTCATCCCTCCACTTT.

Notes on this clonotype: With a much larger clone just one base away, this may be a read error. The chain combines TRBV5-4 with TRBJ2-6; D remains unclear. Germline V CDR1 and CDR2: SGHNT, YYREEE (reference sequence). This CDR3 is 16 amino acids long. The CDR3 DNA follows: TGTGTCAGCAGCTTGTTTCTATCCTCTGGGGCCAACGTCCTGACTTTC. It translates to CVSSLFLSSGANVLTF.

The chain recombines TRBV6-5 with TRBJ1-4; D not certain. V was clipped by 7 bases and J by 7 bases, with 16 bases between them. Germline lookup yields CDR1 MNHEY and CDR2 SVGAGI. The CDR3 totals 14 residues. CDR3 region: CASMREGGCEKLFF. The CDR3, as DNA: TGTGCCAGCATGAGGGAAGGAGGGTGTGAAAAACTGTTTTTT.

Regarding this clonotype: The junction and the germline gene differ at one end; a read error may be behind it. The V gene is TRBV12-3 or TRBV12-4, the J gene TRBJ2-2; a weak D match, TRBD1 (5 bases). The CDR3 sequence is 13 residues long. The CDR3 is CANSWTNTGELFF. CDR3 bases: TGTGCCAACAGTTGGACAAACACCGGGGAGCTGTTTTTT.

This clonotype has at least ten counts. The chain combines TRBV20-1 with TRBJ1-2; D is ambiguous. The V gene lost 4 bases and the J gene lost 0 bases, with 9 bases spanning the gap. Germline V gives CDR1 DFQATT, CDR2 SNEGSKA (reference sequence). The CDR3 sequence is 13 residues long. CDR3 in amino acids: CSANPSSNYGYTF. In DNA form, the CDR3 reads TGCAGTGCTAACCCCAGCTCTAACTATGGCTACACCTTC.

Details on this clonotype: At one boundary the junction diverges from the germline segment, which might be a read error. The CDR3 DNA reads as TGTGCCAGCGGCTTAAATAGGAAGGAGGGCTACACCTTT. This gives the protein CASGLNRKEGYTF. J is TRBJ1-2 and V is TRBV7-9; D remains unclear. Germline V lookup: CDR1 SEHNR, CDR2 FQNEAQ (reference sequence). The CDR3 runs 13 residues.

As regards this clonotype: A read error may explain this, as a much larger clone is one base away. The chain carries TRBV6-2 or TRBV6-3 and TRBJ2-1; the D gene could be TRBD1 or TRBD2 (5 bases each). The CDR3 length is 13 residues. Germline V CDR1 and CDR2: MNHEY, SVGEGT. CDR3 sequence (DNA): TGTGTCAGCAACCTCAGGGACCAGGGATTCCAGTTCTTC. As protein: CVSNLRDQGFQFF.

This clonotype was seen more than once but under ten times. J is TRBJ2-3 and V is TRBV18; no clear D. This CDR3 comprises 16 residues. Germline CDR1 and CDR2: KGHSH and LQKENI. Trimming stripped 0 bases from V and 2 bases from J, with 12 bases between. CDR3 protein: CASSPPFQGSTDTQYF. CDR3 DNA sequence: TGTGCCAGCTCACCACCGTTCCAAGGGTCCACAGATACGCAGTATTTT. Combining the CDR3 with reference TRBV18 and TRBJ2-3 gives the whole variable domain NAGVMQNPRHLVRRRGQEARLRCSPMKGHSHVYWYRQLPEEGLKFMVYLQKENIIDESGMPKERFSAEFPKEGPSILRIQQVVRGDSAAYFCASSPPFQGSTDTQYFGPGTRLTVL.

Regarding this clonotype: Possible read error: a much larger clone is one base away. The rearrangement links TRBV6-5 to TRBJ1-2; D is unresolved. Germline-derived CDR1 and CDR2 are MNHEY and SVGAGI. The CDR3 has 12 amino acids. Trimming took off 4 bases at V and 7 bases at J, with 10 bases between the two ends. Written as DNA, the CDR3 is TGTGCCAGCAGTTCTAAGGGAAGTGGCTACACCTTC. This translates into CASSSKGSGYTF.

A single count supports this clonotype. This could be a read error, since a much larger clone is one nucleotide away. This chain links TRBV6-2 or TRBV6-3 with TRBJ1-5; TRBD1 is a possible D gene (5 bases). Per the germline V gene, CDR1 is MNHEY and CDR2 is SVGEGT. The CDR3 loop spans 14 amino acids. The CDR3 reads CANSYSRGRQPQHF. The CDR3 nucleotides read TGTGCCAACAGTTACTCGAGGGGTAGGCAGCCCCAGCATTTT.

On this clonotype: One end of the junction is discordant with germline, which a read error may explain. The chain is built from TRBV6-5 and TRBJ1-1; 7 nucleotides match TRBD1. Germline-derived CDR1 and CDR2 are MNHEY and SVGAGI. The CDR3 loop spans 15 amino acids. The CDR3 DNA sequence: TGTGTCAGCAGTTACTCGACAGGGTATGACACTGAGGCTTTCTTT. It yields the protein CVSSYSTGYDTEAFF.

The chain links TRBV5-8 to TRBJ2-7; D gene unclear. Trimming cost V 4 bases and J 0 bases, with 11 bases left between them. CDR3 length equals 14 residues. Germline V CDR1 and CDR2: SGHTS, YDEGEE. CDR3 loop: CASSPRFSSYEQYF. The CDR3 nucleotides are TGTGCCAGCAGCCCTCGTTTTAGCTCCTACGAGCAGTACTTC.

Turning to this clonotype: One base away lies a much larger clone, so this may be a sequencing read error. The V and J genes are TRBV20-1 and TRBJ1-1, with 7 bases aligning to TRBD1. The CDR3 contains 13 residues. Germline V gene data show CDR1 as DFQATT and CDR2 as SNEGSKA (reference sequence). The CDR3 protein is CSAADRKNTEVFF. The CDR3 nucleotides are TGCAGTGCCGCGGACAGGAAGAACACTGAAGTTTTCTTT.

A single count supports this clonotype. Sequence at one end of the junction differs from germline and may be a read error. V is TRBV11-2 and J is TRBJ2-1, with D possibly being TRBD2 (6 bases). Germline CDR1 is SGHAT and CDR2 is FQNNGV. The CDR3 is 15 amino acids. The CDR3 region is CATRGRGDSYNEEFF. Written as DNA, the CDR3 is TGTGCCACCCGAGGCCGAGGGGACTCCTACAATGAGGAGTTCTTC.

For this clonotype: A much larger clonotype is one base distant, so this may be a read error. The chain employs TRBV5-6 and TRBJ1-5; no clear D gene. The CDR3 covers 13 residues. The germline V gene has CDR1 SGHDT and CDR2 YYEEEE. DNA of the CDR3: TGTGCCAACAGCTTGGCGGGCGGGCAGCCCCAGCATTTT. Its translation is CANSLAGGQPQHF.

The chain uses TRBV20-1 and TRBJ2-1; 7 bases match TRBD1. CDR1 and CDR2 (germline): DFQATT, SNEGSKA (reference sequence). The CDR3 length is 12 residues. J was trimmed by 11 bases and V by 7 bases; bases with no gene match: 11. Written as DNA, the CDR3 is TGCAGTGTCAGGGGGAACTGGGATAAGCAGTTCTTC. Translating it yields CSVRGNWDKQFF.

To note about this clonotype: One end of the junction fails to match germline, which may point to a read error. The chain recombines TRBV6-1 with TRBJ1-5; no definite D call. CDR1 and CDR2 from the germline V gene are MNHNS and SASEGT. The CDR3 is made up of 17 amino acids. The CDR3, as DNA: TGTACCAGTAGTGAGGGTAAGACGGTGAGGAGCAATCAGCCCCAGCATTTT. It is translated as CTSSEGKTVRSNQPQHF.

As concerns this clonotype: One end of the junction varies from germline; a read error may be responsible. This sequence joins TRBV11-2 and TRBJ2-1; tentatively, D is TRBD1 (6 bases). Germline-derived CDR1 and CDR2 are SGHAT and FQNNGV. The CDR3 runs 13 residues. The CDR3 DNA reads TGTGCCAGCAGCAGGGGGATTCGCAATGAGCAATTCTTC. Translation gives CASSRGIRNEQFF.

Concerning this clonotype itself: This clone may be a read error of a much larger clone one base away. The V and J genes are TRBV6-5 and TRBJ1-1; 8 nucleotides line up with TRBD1. This CDR3 comprises 11 residues. Germline V gene sequence: CDR1 MNHEY, CDR2 SVGAGI. Germline trimming cut 10 bases from V and 11 bases from J; bases unmatched to any gene: 9. The CDR3 region has the DNA TGTGCCACCAGCCGACAGGGGCGGGCTTTCTTT. Residues: CATSRQGRAFF.